These 32 T cell receptor beta chains were all obtained from the same sample, sequenced in a study of T cells in Graves' hyperthyroidism and ophthalmopathy (dated by TCRdb to about 2019). Libraries were built with multiplex PCR. The reads were generated on an Illumina HiSeq 2000. Amplification of TCR beta CDR3 regions was carried out from RNA transcripts. A first-round RT-PCR of the TCR CDR3 used the HTBI primer set with the Qiagen OneStep RT-PCR kit. TCRdb reprocessed the public reads (quality trimming at Q25 with fastp, clone calling with MiXCR) and kept in-frame beta chains. Rows matching on CDR3 protein sequence are summarized as one entry with the most common DNA and genes. Recorded for this sample are roughly 510,000 distinct CDR3 sequences; approximately 48% of them occurred a single time. About two fifths of the sample is in the top ten clones. Sequences were obtained from peripheral blood or thyroid tissue (not recorded which). All receptors come from an adult woman with Graves' disease, either hyperthyroidism or ophthalmopathy (not recorded which).

This clonotype was counted many times. This chain connects TRBV25-1 to TRBJ1-6, with TRBD1 as a possible D gene (5 bases). CDR3 size: 16 residues. CDR1 and CDR2 from the germline V gene are MGHDK and SYGVNS. Trimming took 3 bases from V and 10 from J, leaving 19 bases between them. Here the CDR3 reads CASSDFGSGRESPLHF. The DNA of the CDR3 is TGTGCCAGCAGTGATTTCGGGTCAGGGCGGGAATCACCCCTCCACTTT.

This clonotype has at least ten counts. The genes are TRBV20-1 and TRBJ1-1; D call uncertain. The germline V gene encodes CDR1 DFQATT and CDR2 SNEGSKA (reference sequence). Trimming shortened V by 0 bases and J by 2 bases, and 10 bases separated the two germline ends. This CDR3 has 14 residues. This CDR3 is CSARDRRANTEAFF. The CDR3 nucleotides are TGCAGTGCTAGAGATCGGAGGGCAAACACTGAAGCTTTCTTT.

The chain employs TRBV10-3 and TRBJ1-3; unclear D gene. The V end was cut by 8 bases, the J end by 0 bases, with 17 bases between. The germline gives CDR1 ENHRY, CDR2 SYGVKD. The CDR3 runs to 16 residues. The CDR3 loop is CAIRDHGTPSGNTIYF. The CDR3 DNA follows: TGTGCCATCCGCGATCACGGCACCCCCTCTGGAAACACCATATATTTT.

V and J are TRBV2 and TRBJ2-2; unclear D gene. Per the germline V gene, CDR1 is SNHLY and CDR2 is FYNNEI. With 3 bases removed from V and 5 bases from J, the gap between germline ends came to 13 bases. The CDR3 totals 15 residues. The CDR3 reads CASSDTGLTTGELFF. Written as DNA, the CDR3 is TGTGCCAGCAGTGACACCGGGCTTACGACCGGGGAGCTGTTTTTT.

This clonotype was seen many times. The V call is TRBV20-1, the J call TRBJ1-4; TRBD1 matches at 8 bases. After removal of 3 bases from V and 8 bases from J, the junction contained 5 bases not matched to a gene. The CDR3 contains 13 residues. Per germline, CDR1 DFQATT and CDR2 SNEGSKA (reference sequence). Written as DNA, the CDR3 is TGCAGTGCTAGTGGACAGGGCGGAGAAAAACTGTTTTTT. Its protein is CSASGQGGEKLFF.

This clonotype has only a few counts. This chain connects TRBV20-1 to TRBJ1-6; D gene unclear. The CDR3 has 13 amino acids. Trimming removed 2 bases at V and 10 bases at J, with 12 bases between. In germline, CDR1 is DFQATT, CDR2 SNEGSKA (reference sequence). This CDR3 is CSARRDYRSPLHF. As DNA, the CDR3 is TGCAGTGCTAGACGCGACTACAGATCACCCCTCCACTTT.

This clonotype was picked up a small number of times. The chain has TRBV24-1 and TRBJ1-5, with D perhaps matching TRBD1 (5 bases). Germline V CDR1 and CDR2: KGHDR, SFDVKD. V lost 3 bases, J lost 4 bases, and 9 bases lay in between. The length of the CDR3 is 14 residues. The CDR3 reads CATSDKGRNQPQHF. In nucleotides, the CDR3 is TGTGCCACCAGTGATAAGGGGAGAAATCAGCCCCAGCATTTT.

There are a few counts of this clonotype. This chain joins TRBV9 and TRBJ2-5, with D possibly matching TRBD2 (6 bases). The CDR3 spans 13 residues. Trimming cost V 0 bases and J 9 bases, with 12 bases left between them. Germline V lookup: CDR1 SGDLS, CDR2 YYNGEE. The CDR3 here is CASSVGEAQPQYF. CDR3 nucleotides: TGTGCCAGCAGCGTAGGGGAGGCTCAGCCCCAGTACTTC.

In this sample, this clonotype turned up many times. V and J are TRBV5-4 and TRBJ2-7, with D perhaps matching TRBD1 (6 bases). This CDR3 has 13 residues. Germline loops: CDR1 SGHNT, CDR2 YYREEE (reference sequence). V shed 2 bases and J shed 5 bases, with 11 bases lying between them. This chain's CDR3 is CASSLDRFNEQYF. The DNA for the CDR3 is TGTGCCAGCAGCTTAGACAGGTTCAACGAGCAGTACTTC.

The gene calls are TRBV19 and TRBJ2-1; TRBD2 is a possible D gene (5 bases). The CDR3 runs to 14 residues. Germline-derived CDR1 and CDR2 are LNHDA and SQIVND (reference sequence). Between the trimmed V and J ends, which lost 5 bases and 4 bases, there was a span of 12 bases. CDR3 residues: CASSSQRSYNEQFF. The CDR3 DNA follows: TGTGCCAGTAGTTCCCAGCGGAGTTACAATGAGCAGTTCTTC.

The chain uses TRBV7-8 and TRBJ2-6; D gene uncertain. CDR1 and CDR2 (germline): SGHVS, FQNEAQ. CDR3 length: 14 residues. Between the trimmed V and J ends, which lost 5 bases and 5 bases, there was a span of 10 bases. CDR3 amino acids: CASSPMERANVLTF. The CDR3 DNA follows: TGTGCCAGCAGCCCGATGGAGAGGGCCAACGTCCTGACTTTC.

There are a few counts of this clonotype. The V call is TRBV7-3, the J call TRBJ2-5; unclear D gene. Germline V gene data show CDR1 as SGHTA and CDR2 as FQGTGA. CDR3 length: 15 residues. Trimming removed 5 bases at V and 9 bases at J, with 22 bases between. The CDR3 nucleotides read TGTGCCAGCAGCCCTGACGGATTGAACAATCAGCCCCAGTACTTC. Residues: CASSPDGLNNQPQYF.

This clonotype has at least ten counts. The chain combines TRBV6-5 with TRBJ1-1, with a weak D call TRBD1 (6 bases). Germline CDR1 MNHEY, CDR2 SVGAGI. This CDR3 comprises 13 residues. The V gene lost 7 bases and the J gene lost 1 base, with 10 bases spanning the gap. The DNA of the CDR3 is TGTGCCAGCATCTCGACAGGGAACACTGAAGCTTTCTTT. This gives the protein CASISTGNTEAFF.

The chain couples TRBV7-1 to TRBJ2-4, with 9 nucleotides matching TRBD2. TRBV7-1 is an open reading frame whose function is uncertain. This CDR3 is built from 16 residues. Unmatched junction bases numbered 12, after V lost 5 bases and J lost 7 bases. This CDR3 reads CASSVTTSGRVNIQYF. DNA for the CDR3: TGTGCCAGCAGCGTCACCACTAGCGGGCGAGTGAACATTCAGTACTTC.

This clonotype was seen a few times. The rearrangement joins TRBV12-3 or TRBV12-4 to TRBJ2-5; D not certain. This CDR3 is 12 amino acids long. V was clipped by 3 bases and J by 3 bases, with 5 bases between them. DNA for the CDR3: TGTGCCAGCAGTTTTGCGGAAGAGACCCAGTACTTC. It yields the protein CASSFAEETQYF.

In this sample, this clonotype turned up many times. The CDR3 spells CASSLQGAVNSPLHF. The CDR3 DNA follows: TGTGCCAGCAGCTTACAGGGGGCTGTTAATTCACCCCTCCACTTT. The chain joins TRBV7-2 to TRBJ1-6, with TRBD1 matching over 8 bases. CDR1 and CDR2 from the germline V gene are SGHTA and FQGNSA. The CDR3 has 15 residues. V shed 2 bases, J shed 6 bases, and the junction held 3 bases outside the gene matches. The entire variable domain, with the rest obtained from reference TRBV7-2 and TRBJ1-6, is as follows: GAGVSQSPSNKVTEKGKDVELRCDPISGHTALYWYRQSLGQGLEFLIYFQGNSAPDKSGLPSDRFSAERTGGSVSTLTIQRTQQEDSAVYLCASSLQGAVNSPLHFGNGTRLTVT.

V gene TRBV2 combines with J gene TRBJ1-2, with a weak D call TRBD1 (5 bases). V shed 2 bases and J shed 5 bases, with 12 bases lying between them. This CDR3 spans 14 amino acids. Germline CDR1 is SNHLY and CDR2 is FYNNEI. The CDR3, as DNA: TGTGCCAGCAGTGAATCGGGGACTGGGTATGGCTACACCTTC. This translates into CASSESGTGYGYTF.

This clonotype was picked up many times. This chain links TRBV12-3 or TRBV12-4 with TRBJ2-7; D is unresolved. The CDR3 is made up of 12 amino acids. Trimming shortened V by 2 bases and J by 6 bases, and 8 bases separated the two germline ends. The CDR3 nucleotides are TGTGCCAGCAGTTTAATCGGGTTCGAGCAGTACTTC. Its translation is CASSLIGFEQYF.

The V gene is TRBV7-8, the J gene TRBJ1-4, with 8 bases identical to TRBD1. This CDR3 comprises 15 residues. V trimming: 2 bases; J trimming: 6 bases; junction bases outside the gene matches: 5. Per the germline V gene, CDR1 is SGHVS and CDR2 is FQNEAQ. CDR3 sequence (DNA): TGTGCCAGCAGCTTACGGGCAGGGGGCTATGAAAAACTGTTTTTT. Translating it yields CASSLRAGGYEKLFF.

The genes are TRBV20-1 and TRBJ2-5; unclear D gene. Germline-derived CDR1 and CDR2 are DFQATT and SNEGSKA (reference sequence). The CDR3 is 11 amino acids. Trimming took 8 bases from V and 1 from J, leaving 8 bases between them. CDR3 loop: CSHAGQETQYF. Here the CDR3 DNA reads TGCAGTCATGCCGGCCAAGAGACCCAGTACTTC.

This sequence joins TRBV5-1 and TRBJ2-7, with D uncertain. The ends were cut back, 0 bases at V and 0 bases at J, with 13 bases in the middle. Germline V gives CDR1 SGHRS, CDR2 YFSETQ. This CDR3 contains 16 residues. CDR3 nucleotides: TGCGCCAGCAGCTTGGATCGTCGGGTCAGCTCCTACGAGCAGTACTTC. Protein product: CASSLDRRVSSYEQYF.

The chain has TRBV29-1 and TRBJ1-2; 9 positions agree with TRBD1. The germline V gene has CDR1 SQVTM and CDR2 ANQGSEA. V trimming: 7 bases; J trimming: 8 bases; junction bases outside the gene matches: 14. The CDR3 contains 14 residues. The chain's CDR3 is CSGRQQGANGGYTF. The DNA for the CDR3 is TGCAGCGGAAGACAACAGGGGGCGAACGGAGGCTACACCTTC. The full variable domain, completed using reference TRBV29-1 and TRBJ1-2, is SAVISQKPSRDICQRGTSLTIQCQVDSQVTMMFWYRQQPGQSLTLIATANQGSEATYESGFVIDKFPISRPNLTFSTLTVSNMSPEDSSIYLCSGRQQGANGGYTFGSGTRLTVV.

The J gene is TRBJ2-7, the V gene TRBV7-9, with D perhaps TRBD2 (6 bases). The CDR3 is 15 amino acids. The V gene lost 6 bases and the J gene lost 3 bases, with 18 bases spanning the gap. The germline V gene has CDR1 SEHNR and CDR2 FQNEAQ (reference sequence). CDR3 DNA: TGTGCCAGCAGTTCGGACTACCCCGTCCTCTACGAGCAGTACTTC. It encodes CASSSDYPVLYEQYF. The whole variable domain, filled in from reference TRBV7-9 and TRBJ2-7, reads DTGVSQNPRHKITKRGQNVTFRCDPISEHNRLYWYRQTLGQGPEFLTYFQNEAQLEKSRLLSDRFSAERPKGSFSTLEIQRTEQGDSAMYLCASSSDYPVLYEQYFGPGTRLTVT.

This clonotype has ten or more counts. The chain employs TRBV2 and TRBJ1-1; no reliable D call. CDR1 and CDR2 from the germline V gene are SNHLY and FYNNEI. V shed 6 bases and J shed 2 bases, with 19 bases lying between them. The CDR3 covers 16 residues. The CDR3: CASSGTGDTFNTEAFF. The CDR3 DNA reads TGTGCCAGCAGCGGAACCGGCGACACATTTAACACTGAAGCTTTCTTT.

Concerning this clonotype itself: Germline is not matched at one junction end, which may reflect a read error. The J gene is TRBJ1-6, the V gene TRBV15, with 7 bases that match TRBD1. The CDR3 extends over 15 amino acids. Germline V lookup: CDR1 LNHNV, CDR2 YYDKDF (reference sequence). The DNA of the CDR3 is TGTGCCACCAGCAGAGAAAGATACAGGGGATCACCCCTCCGCTTT. Translation: CATSRERYRGSPLRF.

At least ten counts were recorded for this clonotype. This chain joins TRBV20-1 and TRBJ1-1; D perhaps matches TRBD1 (6 bases). Trimming took 6 bases from V and 1 from J, leaving 15 bases between them. The CDR3 sequence is 14 residues long. Germline-derived CDR1 and CDR2 are DFQATT and SNEGSKA (reference sequence). The CDR3 region has the DNA TGCAGTGCCCCTTTTAGGGGGGCGAACACTGAAGCTTTCTTT. Translating it yields CSAPFRGANTEAFF.

This clonotype was seen a few times. Being one base from a much bigger clone, this may be a read error. The chain recombines TRBV12-3 or TRBV12-4 with TRBJ1-1; the D is unclear. CDR3 length equals 15 residues. The CDR3 loop is CASSRVRGMKTEAFF. The CDR3 DNA reads TGTGCCAGCAGCCGCGTTAGAGGTATGAAAACTGAAGCTTTCTTT.

This clonotype was counted ten times or more. The V call is TRBV10-3, the J call TRBJ1-2, with D unclear. Germline loops: CDR1 ENHRY, CDR2 SYGVKD. Trimming shortened V by 0 bases and J by 4 bases, and 9 bases separated the two germline ends. The CDR3 runs 14 residues. CDR3 sequence: CAISESTTFYGYTF. CDR3 DNA sequence: TGTGCCATCAGTGAGTCGACAACCTTCTATGGCTACACCTTC.

This chain links TRBV7-9 with TRBJ2-2; 10 nucleotides agree with TRBD1. The CDR3 is 15 amino acids. The ends lost 5 bases at V and 7 bases at J; junction bases unmatched: 7. CDR1 is SEHNR and CDR2 is FQNEAQ in the germline V gene (reference sequence). CDR3 in DNA: TGTGCCAGCAGCCGAGACAGGGGGCATCACGGGGAGCTGTTTTTT. Its translation is CASSRDRGHHGELFF.

This clonotype was counted at least ten times. This CDR3 reads CASSPRDRGGYTF. The CDR3 bases are TGCGCCAGCAGCCCCCGGGACAGGGGCGGCTACACCTTC. V and J are TRBV4-1 and TRBJ1-2; the match to TRBD1 covers 10 bases. From germline, CDR1 is MGHRA and CDR2 YSYEKL. The CDR3 runs to 13 residues. The J segment lost 8 bases and the V segment lost 4 bases, leaving 4 bases of the junction unmatched.

The sample holds one count of this clonotype. The rearrangement joins TRBV7-9 to TRBJ2-6; D not certain. This CDR3 has 15 residues. Per germline, CDR1 SEHNR and CDR2 FQNEAQ (reference sequence). V dropped 5 bases and J dropped 4 bases, with 12 bases sitting between them. CDR3 in amino acids: CASSTEWQGANVLTF. CDR3 coding DNA: TGTGCCAGCAGCACAGAGTGGCAGGGGGCCAACGTCCTGACTTTC.

The chain couples TRBV15 to TRBJ2-1; D remains unclear. CDR1 is LNHNV and CDR2 is YYDKDF in the germline V gene (reference sequence). Trimming took 0 bases from V and 9 from J, leaving 12 bases between them. This CDR3 region has 14 residues. The DNA of the CDR3 is TGTGCCACCAGCAGAGATGTACTGGCTAGTGAGCAGTTCTTC. The encoded protein is CATSRDVLASEQFF.